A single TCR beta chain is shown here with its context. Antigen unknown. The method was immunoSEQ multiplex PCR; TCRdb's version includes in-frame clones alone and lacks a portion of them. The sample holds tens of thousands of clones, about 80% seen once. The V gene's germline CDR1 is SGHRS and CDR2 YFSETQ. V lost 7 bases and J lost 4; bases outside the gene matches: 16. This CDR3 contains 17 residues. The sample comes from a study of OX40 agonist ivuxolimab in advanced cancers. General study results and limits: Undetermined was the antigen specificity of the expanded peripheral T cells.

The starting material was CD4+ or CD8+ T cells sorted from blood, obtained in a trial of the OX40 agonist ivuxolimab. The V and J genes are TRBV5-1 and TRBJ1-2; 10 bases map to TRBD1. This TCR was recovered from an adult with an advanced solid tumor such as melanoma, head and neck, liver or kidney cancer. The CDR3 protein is CASGFRQGARVCYGYTF. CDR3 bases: TGCGCCAGCGGATTCCGACAGGGGGCGCGTGTTTGCTATGGCTACACCTTC. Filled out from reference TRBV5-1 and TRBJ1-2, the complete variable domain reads KAGVTQTPRYLIKTRGQQVTLSCSPISGHRSVSWYQQTPGQGLQFLFEYFSETQRNKGNFPGRFSGRQFSNSRSEMNVSTLELGDSALYLCASGFRQGARVCYGYTFGSGTRLTVV.